The source of this TCR beta chain is a study of OX40 agonist ivuxolimab in advanced cancers. Produced via immunoSEQ multiplex PCR; TCRdb's table is partial and in-frame only. This table has 30,000 to 45,000 clones, around 87% appearing once. Germline V gives CDR1 SGHTA, CDR2 FQGNSA. The CDR3 is 14 residues long. The chain uses TRBV7-2 and TRBJ2-5, with D unclear. TRBJ2-7 matches the DNA end more closely, so the J call is doubtful. The clonotype was recovered from an adult with an advanced solid tumor such as melanoma, head and neck, liver or kidney cancer. Sample: CD4+ or CD8+ T cells sorted from blood, taken in a trial of the OX40 agonist ivuxolimab. CDR3 protein: CASSFEIGFYEQYF. The CDR3 DNA follows: TGTGCCAGCAGCTTCGAGATAGGATTTTACGAGCAGTACTTC.